This T cell receptor (beta chain) was sequenced for a study of radiotherapy plus CTLA-4 blockade in lung cancer. The overall study: Patients showed objective responses in 15% to 20% of cases, and disease control was achieved by over 25%. The study's findings and limits: An expansion of tumor-derived TCR clones occurred in blood after radiotherapy plus ipilimumab.

In its sample, this clone was seen once. The antigen is unknown. Data came from immunoSEQ multiplex PCR; TCRdb stores just in-frame clones and leaves some out. This table has around 77,000 clones, 74% appearing once. V gave up 0 bases and J gave up 5 bases, with 12 bases separating them. The V gene's germline CDR1 is SGHKS and CDR2 YYEKEE (reference sequence). This CDR3 is 14 amino acids long. Patients with chemo-refractory metastatic non-small-cell lung cancer received focal radiation plus CTLA-4 blockade with ipilimumab. This rearrangement joins TRBV5-5 to TRBJ2-7; TRBD2 is a possible D gene (7 bases). The input for sequencing was peripheral blood, taken from a patient treated with radiotherapy plus ipilimumab. This TCR was recovered from a human donor with non-small cell lung cancer whose response to radiotherapy plus ipilimumab could not be evaluated. The CDR3 is CASSLDSGGNEQYF. In DNA, the CDR3 is TGTGCCAGCAGCTTGGACTCGGGGGGCAACGAGCAGTACTTC.